Following are 25 T cell receptor beta chains from one sample sequenced in a study of shared clonotypes between healthy human individuals. Clones were sequenced by immunoSEQ multiplex PCR, and TCRdb holds only the in-frame ones, with some missing. The table shows over a million clones, with around 75% occurring only once. Sequencing was performed on memory CD4+ T cells sorted from blood. Subset reported: CD45RA-negative fraction. These receptors originate from a man aged 18 to 30 in good health.

The chain joins TRBV20-1 to TRBJ1-2; the D is unclear. The germline CDR1 and CDR2 sequences are DFQATT and SNEGSKA (reference sequence). This CDR3 region has 11 residues. V lost 6 bases, J lost 6 bases, and 11 bases lay in between. The CDR3 sequence is CSAGRGDGYTF. CDR3 sequence (DNA): TGCAGTGCCGGGCGGGGAGATGGCTACACCTTC.

The J gene is TRBJ2-5, the V gene TRBV6-6; D not certain. V shed 3 bases and J shed 1 base, with 15 bases lying between them. Germline V gene sequence: CDR1 MNHNY, CDR2 SVGAGI (reference sequence). This CDR3 has 16 amino acids. The CDR3 here is CASSYDLTTVQETQYF. In DNA, the CDR3 is TGTGCCAGCAGTTATGATTTAACGACGGTCCAAGAGACCCAGTACTTC.

The gene calls are TRBV6-1 and TRBJ2-2; unclear D gene. Germline V gene lookup returns CDR1 MNHNS and CDR2 SASEGT. Deletions cut 6 bases from V and 2 bases from J, with 10 bases between. The CDR3 covers 14 residues. This CDR3 reads CASSDLVNTGELFF. The CDR3 DNA reads as TGTGCCAGCAGCGACCTAGTAAACACCGGGGAGCTGTTTTTT.

This clone was counted at least ten times. J is TRBJ1-1 and V is TRBV30; 7 bases are shared with TRBD1. CDR1 and CDR2 (germline): GTSNPN, SVGIG (reference sequence). This CDR3 region has 13 residues. J gave up 4 bases and V 3 bases, and 5 bases lay outside the gene matches. CDR3 region: CAWSQTGVTEAFF. In DNA form, the CDR3 reads TGTGCCTGGAGCCAAACAGGGGTCACTGAAGCTTTCTTT.

This clone was recorded once. This likely traces to a read error, being one base from a far larger clone. This CDR3 is also generated by other DNA sequences in the sample. The chain is built from TRBV4-1 and TRBJ2-1; D might be TRBD2 (6 bases). V lost 5 bases and J lost 16, with 21 bases in between. From germline, CDR1 is MGHRA and CDR2 YSYEKL. The CDR3 sequence is 13 residues long. CDR3 nucleotides: TGCGCCAGCAGCGAAGGAGTCCTGCGGGACTCCTTCTTC. This codes for CASSEGVLRDSFF.

The chain recombines TRBV11-2 with TRBJ2-7; D possibly corresponds to TRBD2 (7 bases). Germline V gene sequence: CDR1 SGHAT, CDR2 FQNNGV. V lost 2 bases, J lost 12 bases, and 17 bases lay in between. CDR3 length: 13 residues. CDR3 bases: TGTGCCAGCAGCTTATTCGGGGGGACACAGTGGTACTTC. Encoded protein: CASSLFGGTQWYF.

V is TRBV11-2 and J is TRBJ1-2; no firm D call. Germline-derived CDR1 and CDR2 are SGHAT and FQNNGV. V was trimmed by 5 bases and J by 4 bases, leaving 11 bases between them. CDR3 length: 13 residues. This chain's CDR3 is CASSPTEIYGYTF. CDR3 in DNA: TGTGCCAGCAGCCCGACGGAAATCTATGGCTACACCTTC.

This chain connects TRBV5-1 to TRBJ2-7, with a tentative D call TRBD2 (6 bases). Germline values: CDR1 SGHRS, CDR2 YFSETQ. This CDR3 has 13 amino acids. V dropped 10 bases and J dropped 3 bases, with 17 bases sitting between them. The CDR3 sequence: CASPRVRDYEQYF. The CDR3 nucleotides read TGCGCCTCCCCCAGGGTGCGGGACTACGAGCAGTACTTC.

V is TRBV7-8 and J is TRBJ1-6, with 8 nucleotides matching TRBD1. V shed 5 bases, J shed 9 bases, and the junction held 12 bases outside the gene matches. In germline, CDR1 is SGHVS, CDR2 FQNEAQ. The CDR3 totals 16 residues. The CDR3 DNA is TGTGCCAGCAGCCAACGGACAGGGAAAGAAGGTTCACCCCTCCACTTT. Its translation is CASSQRTGKEGSPLHF.

This chain joins TRBV28 and TRBJ2-7; D remains ambiguous. There are 15 residues in the CDR3. Germline CDR1 and CDR2: MDHEN and SYDVKM. V was cut by 2 bases and J by 0 bases, with 11 bases left in between. CDR3 residues: CASSLDTRYSYEQYF. The CDR3 DNA reads TGTGCCAGCAGTTTAGACACCCGATACTCCTACGAGCAGTACTTC. The full variable domain, in which reference TRBV28 and TRBJ2-7 provide the parts outside the CDR3, is DVKVTQSSRYLVKRTGEKVFLECVQDMDHENMFWYRQDPGLGLRLIYFSYDVKMKEKGDIPEGYSVSREKKERFSLILESASTNQTSMYLCASSLDTRYSYEQYFGPGTRLTVT.

The chain couples TRBV19 to TRBJ1-1; D is perhaps TRBD1 (6 bases). The V end was cut by 5 bases, the J end by 0 bases, with 16 bases between. The CDR3 covers 16 residues. In germline, CDR1 is LNHDA, CDR2 SQIVND (reference sequence). CDR3 sequence reads: CASSADGGYLNTEAFF. The CDR3, as DNA: TGTGCCAGTAGTGCTGACGGGGGCTACCTGAACACTGAAGCTTTCTTT.

This clone occurred a few times. The V gene is TRBV5-4, the J gene TRBJ2-1; tentatively, D is TRBD2 (5 bases). Trimming took off 3 bases at V and 2 bases at J, with 15 bases between the two ends. The CDR3 runs to 16 residues. Germline CDR1 SGHNT, CDR2 YYREEE (reference sequence). The DNA of the CDR3 is TGTGCCAGCAGCTCCCGGACCGAGAGGGCCTACAATGAGCAGTTCTTC. Its protein product is CASSSRTERAYNEQFF.

The CDR3 loop reads CASSPYSQWGNNSPLHF. As DNA, the CDR3 is TGTGCCAGCTCACCCTATTCCCAGTGGGGCAATAATTCACCCCTCCACTTT. This chain links TRBV18 with TRBJ1-6; D is perhaps TRBD1 (5 bases). Germline V gene sequence: CDR1 KGHSH, CDR2 LQKENI. This CDR3 is 17 amino acids long. Deletions cut 3 bases from V and 5 bases from J, with 17 bases between.

CDR3 amino acids: CASSLLQGVNSPLHF. The CDR3 DNA is TGTGCCAGCAGCTTGTTACAGGGGGTAAATTCACCCCTCCACTTT. This chain connects TRBV5-4 to TRBJ1-6; 8 nucleotides match TRBD1. The CDR3 contains 15 residues. J was trimmed by 7 bases and V by 1 base; bases with no gene match: 4. Germline CDR1 SGHNT, CDR2 YYREEE (reference sequence).

The gene calls are TRBV28 and TRBJ2-7, with 11 bases aligning to TRBD2. Germline values: CDR1 MDHEN, CDR2 SYDVKM. V lost 7 bases to trimming and J lost 1 base; unmatched junction nucleotides: 12. CDR3 length: 17 amino acids. CDR3 in amino acids: CASIQSGTSGVSYEQYF. The CDR3 DNA reads TGTGCCAGCATTCAATCCGGGACTAGCGGAGTATCCTACGAGCAGTACTTC. Drawing the rest from reference TRBV28 and TRBJ2-7, the complete variable domain is DVKVTQSSRYLVKRTGEKVFLECVQDMDHENMFWYRQDPGLGLRLIYFSYDVKMKEKGDIPEGYSVSREKKERFSLILESASTNQTSMYLCASIQSGTSGVSYEQYFGPGTRLTVT.

V is TRBV5-4 and J is TRBJ1-6; D may be TRBD1 (5 bases). Germline CDR1 and CDR2: SGHNT and YYREEE (reference sequence). The length of the CDR3 is 15 residues. V shed 4 bases and J shed 7 bases, with 15 bases lying between them. The CDR3 region has the DNA TGTGCCAGCAGCCTACAGGCGTCAAAGAATTCACCCCTCCACTTT. This encodes CASSLQASKNSPLHF.

This rearrangement joins TRBV11-2 to TRBJ2-1, with 9 bases fitting TRBD2. Germline assignment: CDR1 SGHAT and CDR2 FQNNGV. The CDR3 is 15 residues long. V shed 1 base, J shed 6 bases, and the junction held 4 bases outside the gene matches. The CDR3 protein is CASSLASGGFNEQFF. As DNA, the CDR3 is TGTGCCAGCAGCTTAGCAAGCGGGGGGTTCAATGAGCAGTTCTTC. The variable domain in full, with the rest retrieved from reference TRBV11-2 and TRBJ2-1, is EAGVAQSPRYKIIEKRQSVAFWCNPISGHATLYWYQQILGQGPKLLIQFQNNGVVDDSQLPKDRFSAERLKGVDSTLKIQPAKLEDSAVYLCASSLASGGFNEQFFGPGTRLTVL.

CDR3 coding DNA: TGTGCCAGCAGCGTTGGCAGGGCAGAAGATACGCAGTATTTT. Its translation: CASSVGRAEDTQYF. The rearrangement joins TRBV9 to TRBJ2-3, with D possibly being TRBD1 (5 bases). The CDR3 has 14 amino acids. The V and J ends lost 2 bases and 5 bases respectively, with 12 bases between them. Looked up from germline, CDR1 is SGDLS and CDR2 is YYNGEE. Drawing the rest from reference TRBV9 and TRBJ2-3, the complete variable domain is DSGVTQTPKHLITATGQRVTLRCSPRSGDLSVYWYQQSLDQGLQFLIQYYNGEERAKGNILERFSAQQFPDLHSELNLSSLELGDSALYFCASSVGRAEDTQYFGPGTRLTVL.

This clone has only one observation. The rearrangement links TRBV19 to TRBJ2-1, with D perhaps TRBD1 (5 bases). CDR1 LNHDA and CDR2 SQIVND come from the germline V gene (reference sequence). The CDR3 length is 13 residues. V lost 3 bases, J lost 8 bases, and 11 bases lay in between. The CDR3, as DNA: TGTGCCAGTAGTATGGGCAGGGTATATGAGCAGTTCTTC. This codes for CASSMGRVYEQFF.

As concerns this clone: The sample has other DNA sequences that encode this CDR3 too. The chain is built from TRBV7-9 and TRBJ2-1; TRBD1 might be the D (5 bases). The V and J ends lost 2 bases and 0 bases respectively, with 8 bases between them. Germline-derived CDR1 and CDR2 are SEHNR and FQNEAQ (reference sequence). The CDR3 is 15 residues long. CDR3 amino acids: CASSLRGSSYNEQFF. CDR3 coding DNA: TGTGCCAGCAGCTTAAGGGGAAGCTCCTACAATGAGCAGTTCTTC.

This chain uses TRBV6-6 with TRBJ2-2, with TRBD2 identical over 13 bases. CDR3 size: 12 residues. Germline trimming cut 5 bases from V and 16 bases from J; bases unmatched to any gene: 4. Germline CDR1 MNHNY, CDR2 SVGAGI (reference sequence). The CDR3 protein is CASSQTSGGPFF. DNA of the CDR3: TGTGCCAGCAGTCAGACTAGCGGGGGGCCGTTTTTT.

This clone came up once. The chain recombines TRBV6-5 with TRBJ2-1; perhaps TRBD1 as D (5 bases). Trimming left V 5 bases short and J 1 base short, with 12 bases between. Germline-derived CDR1 and CDR2 are MNHEY and SVGAGI. The CDR3 spans 15 residues. The CDR3 is CASSVAGISYNEQFF. In DNA form, the CDR3 reads TGTGCCAGCAGTGTCGCAGGGATATCCTACAATGAGCAGTTCTTC.

The V call is TRBV14, the J call TRBJ2-1; 9 bases align to TRBD2. Germline assignment: CDR1 SGHDN and CDR2 FVKESK. The CDR3 totals 16 residues. Trimming cost V 4 bases and J 4 bases; bases outside gene matches: 8. In DNA, the CDR3 is TGTGCCAGCAGCCTATTAGGTAGCGGGGGTTACAATGAGCAGTTCTTC. The encoded protein is CASSLLGSGGYNEQFF.

V usage is TRBV27 and J usage is TRBJ2-7, with D perhaps assigned TRBD1 or TRBD2 (6 bases each). The V gene's germline CDR1 is MNHEY and CDR2 SMNVEV (reference sequence). The CDR3 sequence is 15 residues long. V was clipped by 8 bases and J by 2 bases, with 19 bases between them. In nucleotides, the CDR3 is TGTGCCAGCTGGGGGGCGGTGGGGCCTACCTACGAGCAGTACTTC. Translation gives CASWGAVGPTYEQYF.

J is TRBJ1-4 and V is TRBV30; no firm D call. Germline V gene sequence: CDR1 GTSNPN, CDR2 SVGIG (reference sequence). The CDR3 consists of 12 residues. With 2 bases removed from V and 8 bases from J, the gap between germline ends came to 9 bases. The CDR3 sequence is CAWSMLGEKLFF. The CDR3 DNA follows: TGTGCCTGGAGTATGCTTGGAGAAAAACTGTTTTTT.